The clone carrying this T cell receptor beta chain has at least ten counts. The antigen is not known. This entry belongs to a study of CD8 T cells in ankylosing spondylitis. The germline V gene encodes CDR1 SGHTA and CDR2 FQGNSA. The CDR3 spans 15 residues. V lost 5 bases, J lost 7 bases, and 8 bases stayed unmatched. Preparation of TCR beta libraries was done by quantitative 5'-RACE with molecular barcodes. TCRdb reprocessed the 5' RACE reads with MiXCR, giving one entry per CDR3 protein. The table shows more than 150,000 distinct CDR3 sequences, with over 15% occurring only once. Study-level findings and limits: Seven or eight highly homologous variants made up a TCR beta motif, and this motif appeared characteristic of ankylosing spondylitis blood.

J is TRBJ2-7 and V is TRBV7-2, with 13 bases fitting TRBD2. This TCR derives from a male donor under 30 with ankylosing spondylitis or in good health (not recorded which). Sample: blood, either unsorted or a sorted T cell fraction (not recorded which). CDR3 in amino acids: CASSPFGTSGTEQYF. The CDR3 DNA is TGTGCCAGCAGCCCCTTTGGGACTAGCGGGACTGAGCAGTACTTC.